Below are 12 T cell receptor beta chains sequenced from a single sample in a study of cytomegalovirus exposure and HLA in healthy donors. PCR amplification relied on 60 Vbeta primers (plus 13 Jbeta primers). TCRdb's copy holds only in-frame clones and misses some; the assay was immunoSEQ multiplex PCR. The sample has about 150,000 clones, around four fifths seen once; the top ten hold around 1.5%. Sequencing was carried out using PBMCs. Receptors were obtained from a woman aged 40 to 49 in good health and CMV-seronegative.

This clone was observed a handful of times. The V and J genes are TRBV30 and TRBJ2-2, with 10 bases identical to TRBD2. The CDR3 extends over 16 amino acids. J lost 6 bases, V lost 2 bases, and 9 bases had no gene match. The V gene's germline CDR1 is GTSNPN and CDR2 SVGIG (reference sequence). The CDR3: CAWSSKPGTSAGELFF. CDR3 in DNA: TGTGCCTGGAGTTCAAAACCCGGGACTAGCGCCGGGGAGCTGTTTTTT.

V is TRBV5-4 and J is TRBJ2-1, with TRBD2 matching over 14 bases. Germline CDR1 is SGHNT and CDR2 is YYREEE (reference sequence). The V segment lost 1 base and the J segment 5 bases; nucleotides outside the gene matches: 2. The CDR3 has 16 residues. CDR3 residues: CASSLKGLAGDNEQFF. CDR3 bases: TGTGCCAGCAGCTTGAAGGGACTAGCGGGGGACAATGAGCAGTTCTTC.

The rearrangement uses TRBV29-1 and TRBJ1-2; 7 bases align to TRBD1. V lost 6 bases, J lost 0 bases, and 4 bases stayed unmatched. The length of the CDR3 is 13 residues. Germline values: CDR1 SQVTM, CDR2 ANQGSEA. In nucleotides, the CDR3 is TGCAGCGTCGGGACAGCCCCTAACTATGGCTACACCTTC. This translates into CSVGTAPNYGYTF. The whole variable domain, filled in from reference TRBV29-1 and TRBJ1-2, reads SAVISQKPSRDICQRGTSLTIQCQVDSQVTMMFWYRQQPGQSLTLIATANQGSEATYESGFVIDKFPISRPNLTFSTLTVSNMSPEDSSIYLCSVGTAPNYGYTFGSGTRLTVV.

The table lists this clone with a count of one. The J gene is TRBJ1-2, the V gene TRBV10-2; TRBD1 might be the D (5 bases). V shed 7 bases and J shed 8 bases, with 17 bases lying between them. The CDR3 has 13 residues. The germline CDR1 and CDR2 sequences are WSHSY and SAAADI. CDR3: CASTGGIGLGYTF. The CDR3 coding sequence is TGCGCCAGCACCGGGGGGATAGGGTTGGGCTACACCTTC.

V usage is TRBV20-1 and J usage is TRBJ1-4, with a tentative D call TRBD1 (5 bases). The CDR3 sequence is 11 residues long. CDR1 and CDR2 (germline): DFQATT, SNEGSKA (reference sequence). The CDR3 loop is CTYRRGESVFF. The CDR3 bases are TGCACCTACAGACGGGGGGAGTCGGTGTTTTTT.

This clone was seen a few times. The V call is TRBV27, the J call TRBJ2-6; 8 bases are shared with TRBD1. The CDR3 consists of 16 residues. Germline assignment: CDR1 MNHEY and CDR2 SMNVEV (reference sequence). V lost 8 bases, J lost 4 bases, and 10 bases stayed unmatched. The CDR3 loop reads CASRYQGAPGANVLTF. CDR3 DNA: TGTGCCAGCCGGTACCAGGGGGCGCCGGGGGCCAACGTCCTGACTTTC.

The V call is TRBV6-5, the J call TRBJ2-2; D uncertain. Trimming shortened V by 5 bases and J by 7 bases, and 8 bases separated the two germline ends. The CDR3 sequence is 12 residues long. CDR1 is MNHEY, CDR2 SVGAGI, per germline. The CDR3 reads CASSLLHGELFF. Here the CDR3 DNA reads TGTGCCAGCAGTCTACTACACGGGGAGCTGTTTTTT.

This chain connects TRBV9 to TRBJ2-7, with TRBD1 as a possible D gene (5 bases). The CDR3 length is 15 residues. Per germline, CDR1 SGDLS and CDR2 YYNGEE. V was trimmed by 0 bases and J by 0 bases, leaving 10 bases between them. This CDR3 is CASSVESDSSYEQYF. CDR3 DNA: TGTGCCAGCAGCGTAGAGAGTGACAGCTCCTACGAGCAGTACTTC.

The V call is TRBV7-9, the J call TRBJ2-3; D remains unclear. Germline V gene sequence: CDR1 SEHNR, CDR2 FQNEAQ (reference sequence). This CDR3 spans 13 amino acids. Trimming cost V 5 bases and J 0 bases, with 6 bases left between them. The CDR3 bases are TGTGCCAGCAGCCCCTCTAGCACAGATACGCAGTATTTT. Translation: CASSPSSTDTQYF.

V usage is TRBV18 and J usage is TRBJ1-1; unclear D gene. Trimming stripped 2 bases from V and 9 bases from J, with 10 bases between. This CDR3 is 12 amino acids long. CDR1 KGHSH and CDR2 LQKENI come from the germline V gene. This chain's CDR3 is CASSPNEIQAFF. In DNA, the CDR3 is TGTGCCAGCTCACCAAATGAGATTCAAGCTTTCTTT. Looking up the rest from reference TRBV18 and TRBJ1-1 gives the full variable domain: NAGVMQNPRHLVRRRGQEARLRCSPMKGHSHVYWYRQLPEEGLKFMVYLQKENIIDESGMPKERFSAEFPKEGPSILRIQQVVRGDSAAYFCASSPNEIQAFFGQGTRLTVV.

The chain joins TRBV5-1 to TRBJ2-1; D perhaps matches TRBD2 (5 bases). The CDR3 has 14 residues. The V and J ends lost 2 bases and 7 bases respectively, with 13 bases between them. Germline V CDR1 and CDR2: SGHRS, YFSETQ. The CDR3 nucleotides read TGCGCCAGCAGCTTAGGCCTAGCTAAGAATGAGCAGTTCTTC. It codes for CASSLGLAKNEQFF.

The chain links TRBV2 to TRBJ1-1; no firm D call. V lost 3 bases to trimming and J lost 0 bases, with 8 bases between them. Germline CDR1 SNHLY, CDR2 FYNNEI. The CDR3 is 14 residues long. CDR3 region: CASSETGMNTEAFF. CDR3 DNA: TGTGCCAGCAGTGAGACCGGGATGAACACTGAAGCTTTCTTT.